The 18 T cell receptor beta chains reported below all come from one sample, sequenced in a study of CD8 T cells in ankylosing spondylitis. MiXCR, applied by TCRdb to the 5' RACE reads, yields one record per CDR3 protein. The sample consists of a few hundred thousand distinct CDR3 sequences, 15% to 20% of them appearing once. The sample taken for sequencing was blood, either unsorted or a sorted T cell fraction (not recorded which). The receptors here all came from a male donor with ankylosing spondylitis or in good health (not recorded which).

This sequence joins TRBV5-1 and TRBJ1-1; 12 positions agree with TRBD1. The CDR3 extends over 16 amino acids. V gave up 0 bases and J gave up 4 bases; unmatched junction bases: 4. Germline V CDR1 and CDR2: SGHRS, YFSETQ. The CDR3 DNA is TGCGCCAGCAGCTTGGGGGACAGGGGGCATATCACTGAAGCTTTCTTT. Its translation: CASSLGDRGHITEAFF.

The chain couples TRBV28 to TRBJ2-6; a possible D gene is TRBD2 (5 bases). Germline CDR1 reads MDHEN; CDR2 reads SYDVKM. This CDR3 is 17 amino acids long. Trimming pared 5 bases from V and 0 bases from J, leaving 14 bases between. CDR3 coding DNA: TGTGCCAGCAGTACACTGGACGGGAACTCTGGGGCCAACGTCCTGACTTTC. Translation: CASSTLDGNSGANVLTF.

The chain combines TRBV6-1 with TRBJ2-1; either TRBD1 or TRBD2 may supply D (6 bases each). The V and J ends lost 6 bases and 0 bases respectively, with 15 bases between them. The V gene's germline CDR1 is MNHNS and CDR2 SASEGT. The CDR3 is 16 amino acids. The CDR3 reads CASRGGRGNSYNEQFF. CDR3 coding DNA: TGTGCCAGCAGAGGGGGTCGGGGGAACTCCTACAATGAGCAGTTCTTC.

The genes are TRBV15 and TRBJ2-1; 9 nucleotides match TRBD1. The CDR3 sequence is 15 residues long. CDR1 is LNHNV and CDR2 is YYDKDF in the germline V gene (reference sequence). The junction had 6 bases not matched to a gene; V was cut back by 7 bases and J by 2 bases. CDR3 protein: CATKPGTGPYNEQFF. For the CDR3, the DNA is TGTGCCACCAAACCCGGGACAGGGCCCTACAATGAGCAGTTCTTC.

The rearrangement joins TRBV24-1 to TRBJ2-5; 10 positions match TRBD1. V dropped 4 bases and J dropped 5; count of bases not matched to a gene: 9. The CDR3 has 16 amino acids. Germline V gene sequence: CDR1 KGHDR, CDR2 SFDVKD. For the CDR3, the DNA is TGTGCCACCAGTGACCAGGGACAGGGGATGGAGGAGACCCAGTACTTC. Amino acid sequence: CATSDQGQGMEETQYF.

This clonotype turned up a few times. The genes are TRBV12-3 or TRBV12-4 and TRBJ2-7; 11 bases map to TRBD1. CDR3 length: 15 amino acids. V trimming: 2 bases; J trimming: 5 bases; junction bases outside the gene matches: 5. The CDR3 DNA reads TGTGCCAGCAGTTTAACCGGGACAGGGGGTGACGAGCAGTACTTC. Protein product: CASSLTGTGGDEQYF.

The chain employs TRBV6-1 and TRBJ1-6; perhaps TRBD1 as D (5 bases). Germline V lookup: CDR1 MNHNS, CDR2 SASEGT. Trimming took off 6 bases at V and 7 bases at J, with 16 bases between the two ends. The CDR3 sequence is 15 residues long. The CDR3 region has the DNA TGTGCCAGCAGCCAAGGACATGTATCAAATTCACCCCTCCACTTT. The encoded protein is CASSQGHVSNSPLHF.

This clonotype was counted only a few times. The chain is built from TRBV29-1 and TRBJ2-1; 7 nucleotides match TRBD2. The germline CDR1 and CDR2 sequences are SQVTM and ANQGSEA. This CDR3 is built from 13 residues. Losses at the gene ends were 3 bases for V and 3 bases for J; bases not matched to a gene: 2. CDR3 amino acids: CSVDQRGYNEQFF. CDR3 DNA: TGCAGCGTTGACCAGCGGGGCTACAATGAGCAGTTCTTC.

This clonotype was seen more than once but under ten times. The genes are TRBV6-1 and TRBJ2-2; the D is unclear. Germline CDR1 is MNHNS and CDR2 is SASEGT. The CDR3 is made up of 15 amino acids. Trimming shortened V by 6 bases and J by 5 bases, and 16 bases separated the two germline ends. DNA for the CDR3: TGTGCCAGCAGGACGGTGATCGGAAGGACCGGGGAGCTGTTTTTT. Amino acids: CASRTVIGRTGELFF.

The table lists this clonotype with many counts. J is TRBJ2-1 and V is TRBV27, with 7 bases lining up with TRBD2. V was clipped by 5 bases and J by 0 bases; unmatched bases: 10. The germline gives CDR1 MNHEY, CDR2 SMNVEV (reference sequence). This CDR3 contains 17 residues. As DNA, the CDR3 is TGTGCCAGCAGTCATTCGGCTCGGGGGGTCTCCTACAATGAGCAGTTCTTC. Protein: CASSHSARGVSYNEQFF.

V gene TRBV28 combines with J gene TRBJ2-7, with a tentative D call TRBD1 (5 bases). Trimming cost V 3 bases and J 6 bases, with 15 bases left between them. The CDR3 is made up of 14 amino acids. The germline V gene has CDR1 MDHEN and CDR2 SYDVKM. Here the CDR3 reads CASSLTASVFEQYF. Here the CDR3 DNA reads TGTGCCAGCAGTTTGACAGCGTCCGTTTTCGAGCAGTACTTC.

The V call is TRBV6-1, the J call TRBJ2-6; 7 bases are shared with TRBD1. The CDR3 covers 15 residues. Germline trimming cut 5 bases from V and 3 bases from J; bases unmatched to any gene: 4. Germline CDR1 MNHNS, CDR2 SASEGT. CDR3 sequence: CASSNDRDGANVLTF. The CDR3 bases are TGTGCCAGCAGTAATGACAGGGATGGGGCCAACGTCCTGACTTTC.

The J gene is TRBJ1-1, the V gene TRBV5-1, with D possibly being TRBD1 (6 bases). This CDR3 is built from 17 residues. Germline CDR1 SGHRS, CDR2 YFSETQ. V was shortened by 3 bases and J by 6 bases, with 24 bases between the two germline ends. CDR3 region: CASSSVPYDRIASEAFF. The CDR3 region has the DNA TGCGCCAGCAGCTCGGTCCCCTACGACAGGATTGCTTCTGAAGCTTTCTTT.

The sample holds a few counts of this clonotype. This chain uses TRBV12-3 or TRBV12-4 with TRBJ1-2; D possibly corresponds to TRBD1 (5 bases). Trimming shortened V by 3 bases and J by 4 bases, and 9 bases separated the two germline ends. There are 13 residues in the CDR3. The CDR3 reads CASSLSGGYGYTF. CDR3 DNA sequence: TGTGCCAGCAGTTTGAGTGGGGGCTATGGCTACACCTTC.

This clonotype came up a few times. This chain uses TRBV2 with TRBJ2-1; 12 bases agree with TRBD2. This CDR3 is 17 amino acids long. Germline V lookup: CDR1 SNHLY, CDR2 FYNNEI. J was trimmed by 1 base and V by 2 bases; bases with no gene match: 3. Here the CDR3 reads CASSEWLAGGSYNEQFF. The CDR3 DNA is TGTGCCAGCAGTGAATGGCTAGCGGGAGGGTCCTACAATGAGCAGTTCTTC.

V is TRBV12-3 or TRBV12-4 and J is TRBJ2-7; TRBD1 matches at 12 bases. J gave up 3 bases and V 4 bases, and 4 bases lay outside the gene matches. This CDR3 has 15 amino acids. In DNA, the CDR3 is TGTGCCAGCAGTTCGGGACAGGGGGCCGGCTACGAGCAGTACTTC. It specifies CASSSGQGAGYEQYF.

The gene calls are TRBV5-6 and TRBJ1-3; D is perhaps TRBD1 (5 bases). Germline-derived CDR1 and CDR2 are SGHDT and YYEEEE. This CDR3 contains 19 residues. Trimming left V 3 bases short and J 2 bases short, with 24 bases between. The CDR3 is CASSSPLGLASSAGNTIYF. The CDR3, as DNA: TGTGCCAGCAGCTCGCCGTTGGGGCTTGCTTCTTCAGCTGGAAACACCATATATTTT.

This clonotype was observed a few times. The chain combines TRBV27 with TRBJ2-7, with 9 bases matching TRBD2. Germline CDR1 MNHEY, CDR2 SMNVEV (reference sequence). The CDR3 has 13 residues. V lost 5 bases to trimming and J lost 5 bases; unmatched junction nucleotides: 4. The CDR3 here is CASSPGTSNEQYF. Written as DNA, the CDR3 is TGTGCCAGCAGTCCCGGGACTAGCAACGAGCAGTACTTC.